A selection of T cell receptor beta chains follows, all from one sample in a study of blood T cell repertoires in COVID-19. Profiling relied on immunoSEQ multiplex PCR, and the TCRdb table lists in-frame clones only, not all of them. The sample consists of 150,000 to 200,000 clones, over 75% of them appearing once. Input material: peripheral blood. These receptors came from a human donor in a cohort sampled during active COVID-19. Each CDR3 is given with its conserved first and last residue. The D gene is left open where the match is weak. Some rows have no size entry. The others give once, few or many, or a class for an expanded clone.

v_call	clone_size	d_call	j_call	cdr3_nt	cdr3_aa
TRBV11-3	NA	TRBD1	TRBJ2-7	TGTGCCAGCAGCACTCGACAGGGACCCGAGCAGTACTTC	CASSTRQGPEQYF
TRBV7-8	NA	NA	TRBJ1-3	TGTGCCAGCACCCCGGGACACTGGAGCTCTGGAAACACCATATATTTT	CASTPGHWSSGNTIYF
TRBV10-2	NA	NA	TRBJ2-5	TGCGCCAGCATGATGACCCAGACGGGTTCACAGACCCAGTACTTC	CASMMTQTGSQTQYF
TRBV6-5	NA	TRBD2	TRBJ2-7	TGTGCCAGCAAACGGGAGGTTCTCTACGAGCAGTACTTC	CASKREVLYEQYF
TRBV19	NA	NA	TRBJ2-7	TGTGCCAGTAGTATTGGTACTAGCACCTACGAGCAGTACTTC	CASSIGTSTYEQYF
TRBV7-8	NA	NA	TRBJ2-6	TGTGCCAGCAGGGGGGACTTCCGTACCTCTGGGGCCAACGTCCTGACTTTC	CASRGDFRTSGANVLTF
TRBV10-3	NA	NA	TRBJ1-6	TGTGCCATCAGTGTCCAGGGGAATCAGCTCGGGTATAATTCACCCCTCCACTTT	CAISVQGNQLGYNSPLHF
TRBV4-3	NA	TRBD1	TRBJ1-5	TGCGCCAGCAGCCAAGATCATGTCGGGACAGGACGTTTTCAGCCCCAGCATTTT	CASSQDHVGTGRFQPQHF
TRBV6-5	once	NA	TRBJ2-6	TGTGCCAGCAGCTTCGACAGCTCTGGGGCCAACGTCCTGACTTTC	CASSFDSSGANVLTF
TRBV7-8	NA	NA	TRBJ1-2	TGTGCCAGCAGCCCAAGGGGACTCTCGGGCTATGGCTACACCTTC	CASSPRGLSGYGYTF
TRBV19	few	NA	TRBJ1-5	TGTGCCAGTAGTCTTGGGACACAACGTAATCAGCCCCAGCATTTT	CASSLGTQRNQPQHF
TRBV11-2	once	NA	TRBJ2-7	TGTGCCAGCAGCTTTTATATTGGGAGGACCCTCTACGAGCAGTACTTC	CASSFYIGRTLYEQYF
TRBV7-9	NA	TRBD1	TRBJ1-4	TGTGCCAGCAGCTCCCTCGGACAGGTTGGGGAAAAACTGTTTTTT	CASSSLGQVGEKLFF
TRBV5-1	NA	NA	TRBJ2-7	TGCGCCAGCAGCTTGAACGCAGGGCCCTACGAGCAGTACTTC	CASSLNAGPYEQYF
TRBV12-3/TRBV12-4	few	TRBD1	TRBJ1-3	TGTGCCAGCAGCGGGACAGCTGGAAACACCATATATTTT	CASSGTAGNTIYF
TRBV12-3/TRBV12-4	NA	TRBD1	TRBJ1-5	TGTGCCAGCGGGGGACAGCGAAATCAGCCCCAGCATTTT	CASGGQRNQPQHF
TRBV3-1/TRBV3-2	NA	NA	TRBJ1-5	TGTGCCAGCAGCCAATCTGGGGGCGGCAATCAGCCCCAGCATTTT	CASSQSGGGNQPQHF
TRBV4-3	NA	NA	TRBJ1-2	TGCGCCAGCAGCCAAGATGCGGGGGGCATTGCTAACTATGGCTACACCTTC	CASSQDAGGIANYGYTF
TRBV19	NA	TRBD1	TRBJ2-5	TGTGCCAGTAGTGTAACGGCCTTCCGGGACAGGGGACAGACCCAGTACTTC	CASSVTAFRDRGQTQYF
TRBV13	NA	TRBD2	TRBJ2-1	TGTGCCAGCAGCTTAGAGGCTAGCGGTCGTCCTGAGCAGTTCTTC	CASSLEASGRPEQFF
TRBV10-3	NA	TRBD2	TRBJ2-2	TGTGCCATCAGTGAGGCAAGGGCTAGCGGGAGTGGGGAGCTGTTTTTT	CAISEARASGSGELFF
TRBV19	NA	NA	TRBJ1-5	TGTGCCAGTAGTATCGGAGGGGCGCCTCAGCCCCAGCATTTT	CASSIGGAPQPQHF
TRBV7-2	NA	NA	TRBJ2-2	TGTGCCAGCAGCTTCGACAGGCCGATCTACACCGGGGAGCTGTTTTTT	CASSFDRPIYTGELFF
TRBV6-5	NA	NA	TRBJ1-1	TGTGCCAGCACCGGACCAGGGGAAGCTTTCTTT	CASTGPGEAFF
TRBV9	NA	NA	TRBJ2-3	TGTGCCAGCAGCGTAACCCTAGGGGGGGGCACAGATACGCAGTATTTT	CASSVTLGGGTDTQYF
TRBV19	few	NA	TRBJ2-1	TGTGCCAGTAGTATTCCCCGCGGGAACTCCTACAATGAGCAGTTCTTC	CASSIPRGNSYNEQFF
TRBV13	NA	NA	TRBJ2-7	TGTGCCAGCAGCCAGGGACTTGGGTCCCTCGAGCAGTACTTC	CASSQGLGSLEQYF
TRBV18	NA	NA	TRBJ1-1	TGTGCCAGCTCACCCAGGGGTGAGGGATTCACTGAAGCTTTCTTT	CASSPRGEGFTEAFF
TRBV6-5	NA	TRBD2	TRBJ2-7	TGTGCCAGCAGGGCGGGACTAGCGGCCTACGAGCAGTACTTC	CASRAGLAAYEQYF
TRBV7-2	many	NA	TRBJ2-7	TGTGCCAGCAGCCCTCCATTTGAGCCGCACTCCTACGAGCAGTACTTC	CASSPPFEPHSYEQYF
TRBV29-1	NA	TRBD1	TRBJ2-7	TGCAGCGTTGGGACAGGGGCTACCTACGAGCAGTACTTC	CSVGTGATYEQYF
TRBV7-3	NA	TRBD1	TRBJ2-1	TGTGCCAGCAGCCCCGACAGGGATTACAATGAGCAGTTCTTC	CASSPDRDYNEQFF
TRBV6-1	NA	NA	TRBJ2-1	TGTGCCAGCAGTGAAGTGGTAGCTGAGCAGTTCTTC	CASSEVVAEQFF
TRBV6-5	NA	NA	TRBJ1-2	TGTGCCAGCAGTTACTCCCGAGCAACTAACTATGGCTACACCTTC	CASSYSRATNYGYTF
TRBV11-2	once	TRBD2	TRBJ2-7	TGTGCCAGCAGCCCTAGCTGGCGGGGGGTCCTCGAGCAGTACTTC	CASSPSWRGVLEQYF
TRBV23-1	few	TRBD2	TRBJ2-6	TGCGCCAGCAGTCAATTGGAGGGGCGGGAGGGCCGGTCGGAGGGGGCCAACGTCCTGACTTTC	CASSQLEGREGRSEGANVLTF
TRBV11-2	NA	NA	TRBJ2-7	TGTGCCAGCAGCTTAGATCCCCTCTCTTCCTACGAGCAGTACTTC	CASSLDPLSSYEQYF
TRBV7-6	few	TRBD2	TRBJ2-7	TGTGCCAGCAGCCCCGGGACTAGCGGGATTAAAAACCACTACGAGCAGTACTTC	CASSPGTSGIKNHYEQYF
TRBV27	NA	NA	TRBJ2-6	TGTGCCAGCAGTTTTAGCCCGTGGGAGGACACTGGGGCCAACGTCCTGACTTTC	CASSFSPWEDTGANVLTF
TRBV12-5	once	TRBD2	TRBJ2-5	TGTGCTAGTGGTTCCCCCCGGGGGGAAAAAGAGACCCAGTACTTC	CASGSPRGEKETQYF
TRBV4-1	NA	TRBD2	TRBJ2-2	TGCGCCAGCAGCCAATTACTGCGGCTAGCGGGGAACACCGGGGAGCTGTTTTTT	CASSQLLRLAGNTGELFF
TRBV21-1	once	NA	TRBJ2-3	TGTGCCAGCAGCAGAGGGACTAGCGGCTCTTGGGCCACTAGCACAGATACGCAGTATTTT	CASSRGTSGSWATSTDTQYF
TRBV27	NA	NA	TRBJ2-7	TGTGCCAGCAGTTTAAAGGGGAAAGACTACGAGCAGTACTTC	CASSLKGKDYEQYF